This entry lists 13 T cell receptor beta chains sequenced from one sample in a study of OX40 agonist ivuxolimab in advanced cancers. Clones were read by immunoSEQ multiplex PCR, and TCRdb kept only the in-frame ones, dropping some. Of more than 70,000 clones listed, 92% are singletons. The sequencing here drew on CD4+ or CD8+ T cells sorted from blood, taken in a trial of the OX40 agonist ivuxolimab. The receptors were sampled from an adult with an advanced solid tumor such as melanoma, head and neck, liver or kidney cancer.

The V and J genes are TRBV4-1 and TRBJ2-3; 11 bases align to TRBD2. V trimming: 1 base; J trimming: 6 bases; junction bases outside the gene matches: 6. The CDR3 covers 16 residues. Germline V CDR1 and CDR2: MGHRA, YSYEKL. The CDR3 here is CASSQGLAGGPDTQYF. For the CDR3, the DNA is TGCGCCAGCAGCCAAGGTTTAGCGGGAGGGCCGGATACGCAGTATTTT.

The chain uses TRBV30 and TRBJ1-1, with TRBD1 identical over 9 bases. V shed 1 base, J shed 11 bases, and the junction held 14 bases outside the gene matches. Germline-derived CDR1 and CDR2 are GTSNPN and SVGIG (reference sequence). The CDR3 contains 15 residues. The CDR3 sequence is CAWSGQGDLRPEAFF. The CDR3 bases are TGTGCCTGGAGTGGACAGGGGGACCTCCGCCCCGAGGCTTTCTTT.

A remark on this clone: In the same sample, other DNA sequences code for this CDR3. V usage is TRBV15 and J usage is TRBJ2-2, with 7 bases matching TRBD2. Germline lookup yields CDR1 LNHNV and CDR2 YYDKDF (reference sequence). With V trimmed by 0 bases and J by 9 bases, 7 bases remained unmatched. The CDR3 sequence is 15 residues long. CDR3 in DNA: TGTGCCACCAGCAGAGAAAAGGGGAGGGATCGGGAGCTGTTTTTT. Its protein is CATSREKGRDRELFF.

The rearrangement uses TRBV4-2 and TRBJ1-2; D unclear. V dropped 1 base and J dropped 1 base, with 10 bases sitting between them. Germline V CDR1 and CDR2: LGHNA, YNFKEQ. This CDR3 has 15 amino acids. The CDR3, as DNA: TGTGCCAGCAGCCAAGCGGGGAACAATAACTATGGCTACACCTTC. It yields the protein CASSQAGNNNYGYTF.

V usage is TRBV28 and J usage is TRBJ1-5, with D perhaps TRBD1 (6 bases). Germline CDR1 reads MDHEN; CDR2 reads SYDVKM. V dropped 8 bases and J dropped 4 bases, with 15 bases sitting between them. The CDR3 spans 14 residues. Here the CDR3 reads CASQGGRGNQPQHF. The CDR3 coding sequence is TGTGCCAGCCAAGGGGGAAGGGGGAATCAGCCCCAGCATTTT.

The chain employs TRBV5-4 and TRBJ2-3; no clear D gene. The CDR3 sequence is 15 residues long. V lost 4 bases and J 0 bases, leaving 12 bases between the germline ends. CDR1 SGHNT and CDR2 YYREEE come from the germline V gene (reference sequence). CDR3 residues: CASSTHYVSTDTQYF. The CDR3 DNA follows: TGTGCCAGCAGCACGCACTACGTTAGCACAGATACGCAGTATTTT.

The chain carries TRBV18 and TRBJ2-1, with D possibly being TRBD2 (5 bases). Germline values: CDR1 KGHSH, CDR2 LQKENI. Trimming removed 3 bases from V and 7 bases from J, with 25 bases in between. The CDR3 spans 18 residues. In DNA form, the CDR3 reads TGTGCCAGCTCACCTTCCGGGGTTGATCGTAAGGTCGGGAATGAGCAGTTCTTC. This codes for CASSPSGVDRKVGNEQFF.

This chain uses TRBV29-1 with TRBJ2-1; 11 bases align to TRBD2. Germline trimming cut 7 bases from V and 7 bases from J; bases unmatched to any gene: 12. The V gene's germline CDR1 is SQVTM and CDR2 ANQGSEA. The CDR3 loop spans 15 amino acids. CDR3 bases: TGCAGCGCCACCCCCCCTAGCGGGGGGAGGAATGAGCAGTTCTTC. The encoded protein is CSATPPSGGRNEQFF.

The J gene is TRBJ1-3, the V gene TRBV11-2; D remains ambiguous. Germline CDR1 SGHAT, CDR2 FQNNGV. This CDR3 contains 15 residues. V was shortened by 5 bases and J by 0 bases, with 11 bases between the two germline ends. DNA for the CDR3: TGTGCCAGCAGCCCTGACGATAGCTCTGGAAACACCATATATTTT. It specifies CASSPDDSSGNTIYF.

The rearrangement joins TRBV18 to TRBJ2-7; D ambiguous. Germline CDR1 reads KGHSH; CDR2 reads LQKENI. The CDR3 runs to 12 residues. Trimming left V 1 base short and J 5 bases short, with 6 bases between. CDR3 residues: CASSPRGHEQYF. The CDR3 nucleotides are TGTGCCAGCTCACCACGCGGTCACGAGCAGTACTTC.

The chain employs TRBV10-1 and TRBJ2-5; no reliable D call. V lost 4 bases and J 7 bases, leaving 16 bases between the germline ends. Germline V gives CDR1 WNHNN, CDR2 SYGVQD (reference sequence). This CDR3 is built from 14 residues. This chain's CDR3 is CASSAVASGTTQYF. DNA for the CDR3: TGCGCCAGCAGTGCGGTAGCATCCGGCACGACCCAGTACTTC.

CDR3: CASTTGSTGELFF. The CDR3 region has the DNA TGTGCCAGCACCACAGGGAGCACCGGGGAGCTGTTTTTT. J is TRBJ2-2 and V is TRBV28, with a possible D match to TRBD1 (6 bases). V lost 7 bases and J 4 bases, leaving 10 bases between the germline ends. This CDR3 region has 13 residues. Per germline, CDR1 MDHEN and CDR2 SYDVKM.

As DNA, the CDR3 is TGCAGTGCCCCCCTTGACTCGAAGCAGTACTTC. It encodes CSAPLDSKQYF. The chain carries TRBV20-1 and TRBJ2-7, with D unresolved. Germline lookup yields CDR1 DFQATT and CDR2 SNEGSKA (reference sequence). V shed 6 bases and J shed 8 bases, with 14 bases lying between them. This CDR3 comprises 11 residues.